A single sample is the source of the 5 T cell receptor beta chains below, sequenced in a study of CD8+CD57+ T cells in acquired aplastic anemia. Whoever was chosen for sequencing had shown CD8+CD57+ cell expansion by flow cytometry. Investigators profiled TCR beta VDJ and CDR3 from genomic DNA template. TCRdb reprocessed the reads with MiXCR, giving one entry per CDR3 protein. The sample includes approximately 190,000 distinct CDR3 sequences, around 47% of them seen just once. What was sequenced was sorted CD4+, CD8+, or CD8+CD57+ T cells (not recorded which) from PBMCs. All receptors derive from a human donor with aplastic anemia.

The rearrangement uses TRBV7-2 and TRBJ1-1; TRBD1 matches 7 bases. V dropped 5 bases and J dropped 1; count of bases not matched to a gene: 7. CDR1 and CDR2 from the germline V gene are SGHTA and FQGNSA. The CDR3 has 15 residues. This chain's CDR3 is CASSRPTGQNTEAFF. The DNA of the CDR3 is TGTGCCAGCAGCCGACCGACAGGGCAGAACACTGAAGCTTTCTTT. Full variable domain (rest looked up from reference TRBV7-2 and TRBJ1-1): GAGVSQSPSNKVTEKGKDVELRCDPISGHTALYWYRQSLGQGLEFLIYFQGNSAPDKSGLPSDRFSAERTGGSVSTLTIQRTQQEDSAVYLCASSRPTGQNTEAFFGQGTRLTVV.

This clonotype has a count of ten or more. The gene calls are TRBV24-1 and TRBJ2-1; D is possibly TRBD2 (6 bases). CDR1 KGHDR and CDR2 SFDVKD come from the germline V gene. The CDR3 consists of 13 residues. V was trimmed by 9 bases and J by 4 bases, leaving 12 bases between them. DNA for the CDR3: TGTGCCACCTCACACCTAGCGTACAATGAGCAGTTCTTC. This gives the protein CATSHLAYNEQFF.

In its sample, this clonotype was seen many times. CDR3: CASSFGLAFAAEQFF. DNA of the CDR3: TGCGCCAGCAGCTTTGGCCTAGCGTTTGCTGCTGAGCAGTTCTTC. The chain has TRBV5-1 and TRBJ2-1; D is perhaps TRBD2 (6 bases). Germline values: CDR1 SGHRS, CDR2 YFSETQ. V gave up 2 bases and J gave up 9 bases, with 18 bases separating them. This CDR3 has 15 residues.

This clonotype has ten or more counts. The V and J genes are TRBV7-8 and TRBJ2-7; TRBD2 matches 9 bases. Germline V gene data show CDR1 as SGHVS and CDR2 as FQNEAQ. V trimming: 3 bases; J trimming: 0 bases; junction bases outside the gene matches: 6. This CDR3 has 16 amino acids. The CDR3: CASSFLSSGSSYEQYF. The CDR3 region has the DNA TGTGCCAGCAGCTTCCTGAGTAGCGGGAGCTCCTACGAGCAGTACTTC.

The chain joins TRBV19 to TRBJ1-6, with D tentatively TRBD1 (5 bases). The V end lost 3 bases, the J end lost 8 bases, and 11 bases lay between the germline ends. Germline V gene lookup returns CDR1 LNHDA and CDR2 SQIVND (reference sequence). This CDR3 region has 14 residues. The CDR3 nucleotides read TGTGCCAGTAGTATGTGGACAAACGATTCACCCCTCCACTTT. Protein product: CASSMWTNDSPLHF.